The present T cell receptor (beta chain) was sequenced within a study of regulatory and conventional T cells in RAG deficiency. The study's findings and limits: Omenn syndrome and CID/AS patients had around 100-fold fewer unique Treg TCR beta sequences, versus roughly 10-fold elsewhere. Shorter CDR3s in all patient subsets; >75% Treg-Tconv overlap in Omenn. RAG-deficient patients showed markedly lower Shannon entropy and higher Simpson indices than control T-cell subsets. Omenn CD25-high CD127-low cells may be activated cells, not true Tregs.

Sequencing used immunoSEQ multiplex PCR; TCRdb keeps in-frame clones, though not all of them. The profile shows 30,000 to 35,000 clones, 80% to 90% of them singletons. The ends lost 5 bases at V and 3 bases at J; junction bases unmatched: 4. Germline V gene lookup returns CDR1 LGHNT and CDR2 FRNRAP. This CDR3 region has 14 residues. Note on this clone: Its specificity is not known.

These sequences were also reported in another study, on regulatory T cells. As reported in that work: Primers: 52 TRBV forward and 13 TRBJ reverse.

The sequence derives from a human donor in good health. The rearrangement joins TRBV12-5 to TRBJ1-5, with TRBD1 matching 7 bases. Input material: CD8+ T cells sorted from blood. The CDR3 sequence: CASGVGQPNQPQHF. In DNA, the CDR3 is TGTGCTAGTGGTGTGGGACAGCCCAATCAGCCCCAGCATTTT.